This is a list of T cell receptor beta chains from one sample in a study of T cells in Graves' hyperthyroidism and ophthalmopathy. TCRdb re-derived calls from the multiplex PCR reads in MiXCR, one entry per CDR3 protein. This sample has 500,000 to 750,000 distinct CDR3 sequences, with around 46% found just once. What was sequenced was peripheral blood or thyroid tissue (not recorded which). The source is a woman under 30 with Graves' hyperthyroidism. CDR3s include the opening cysteine and the closing phenylalanine or tryptophan. D genes are given only for firm matches. Part of the rows lack a size; the others show once, few, many or a class for expanded clones.

TRBJ1-1	many	-	TRBV6-4	TGTGCCAGCAGTCCTCGGGGGCCTGGGACGGGGAACACTGAAGCTTTCTTT	CASSPRGPGTGNTEAFF
TRBJ1-1	many	TRBD1	TRBV2	TGTGCCAGCAGCGACAGGGAAGGGGCTCCTGAAGCTTTCTTT	CASSDREGAPEAFF
TRBJ1-5	once	-	TRBV19	TGTGCCAGTAGTATGACCGGGGGGGGCAATCAGCCCCAGCATTTT	CASSMTGGGNQPQHF
TRBJ1-1	few	-	TRBV30	TGTGCCTGGAGTGTACAGGGCATTGAAGCTTTCTTT	CAWSVQGIEAFF
TRBJ2-5	-	TRBD2	TRBV29-1	TGCAGCGTTGAGCCTAGCGGGACCTACCAAGAGACCCAGTACTTC	CSVEPSGTYQETQYF
TRBJ2-6	-	-	TRBV7-9	TGTGCCAGCAGCTTACAGACCTTCAACGTCCTGACTTTC	CASSLQTFNVLTF
TRBJ1-2	many	-	TRBV11-3	TGTGCCAGCAGCTTAGATTACAGAGTCTATGGCTACACCTTC	CASSLDYRVYGYTF
TRBJ1-4	-	-	TRBV20-1	TGCAGTGCACTAGCGGGAGAGGAAAAACTGTTTTTT	CSALAGEEKLFF
TRBJ1-2	many	-	TRBV5-8	TGTGCCAGCAGCTTAGCAGGGTTTGGCTACACCTTC	CASSLAGFGYTF
TRBJ2-7	-	-	TRBV19	TGTGCCAGTAGTATAGATCTTGTTGGCGAGCAGTACTTC	CASSIDLVGEQYF
TRBJ2-2	-	TRBD2	TRBV7-3	TGTGCCAGCAGCCCTAAGCGGGGGCCAACCGGGGAGCTGTTTTTT	CASSPKRGPTGELFF
TRBJ2-7	-	TRBD2	TRBV5-6	TGTGCCAGCAGCCCGACCACTAGCGGGAGGGCCTACGAGCAGTACTTC	CASSPTTSGRAYEQYF
TRBJ1-6	many	-	TRBV6-1	TGTGCCAGCAGTGCCATCGGGTCGTCAAATTCACCCCTCCACTTT	CASSAIGSSNSPLHF
TRBJ2-5	-	TRBD1	TRBV27	TGTGCCAGCAGTTCCGGACAGGGGGCGACGGGTACCCAGTACTTC	CASSSGQGATGTQYF
TRBJ1-1	-	-	TRBV7-2	TGTGCCAGCAGCTTCCTCGGGGCAACTAATGAAGCTTTCTTT	CASSFLGATNEAFF
TRBJ2-1	few	-	TRBV4-2	TGTGCCAGCAGCCTACAGGGAGGTGAGCAGTTCTTC	CASSLQGGEQFF
TRBJ1-6	-	-	TRBV12-3/TRBV12-4	TGTGCCAGCAGCCCAGGAGAGGGCAGGGTTCGTTCACCCCTCCACTTT	CASSPGEGRVRSPLHF
TRBJ2-7	-	-	TRBV2	TGTGCCAGCGGGCCTACCTCCTACGAGCAGTACTTC	CASGPTSYEQYF
TRBJ2-1	-	-	TRBV19	TGTGCCAGTAGTATAGACCGGGACTACAATGAGCAGTTCTTC	CASSIDRDYNEQFF
TRBJ2-7	-	TRBD2	TRBV12-3/TRBV12-4	TGTGCCAGCAGCATTAGAGCGGGAGGGATCGAGCAGTACTTC	CASSIRAGGIEQYF
TRBJ2-7	-	TRBD2	TRBV2	TGTGCCAGCTGTGGCGGGAGGACCCCTGGAGAGCAGTACTTC	CASCGGRTPGEQYF
TRBJ1-2	-	-	TRBV7-8	TGTGCCAGCAGCTTAAACACCCTCGGCTACACCTTC	CASSLNTLGYTF
TRBJ1-4	few	-	TRBV27	TGTGCCAGCAGTTTTAGGGGTACTAATGAAAAACTGTTTTTT	CASSFRGTNEKLFF
TRBJ1-2	many	-	TRBV12-3/TRBV12-4	TGTGCCAGCAGGGGAGACGGATTCTATGGCTACACCTTC	CASRGDGFYGYTF
TRBJ1-2	few	-	TRBV18	TGTGCCAGCTCACCAGAGCGGCAGGGAGACTATGGCTACACCTTC	CASSPERQGDYGYTF
TRBJ2-5	many	-	TRBV6-1	TGTGCCAGCTCTGCCATACTAGAGACCCAGTACTTC	CASSAILETQYF
TRBJ2-7	-	TRBD1	TRBV11-2	TGTGCCAGCAGAGATCAGGGGGCATTCAACGAGCAGTACTTC	CASRDQGAFNEQYF
TRBJ2-7	many	-	TRBV12-3/TRBV12-4	TGTGCCAGCAGTTTGGCCAAATTTTACGAGCAGTACTTC	CASSLAKFYEQYF